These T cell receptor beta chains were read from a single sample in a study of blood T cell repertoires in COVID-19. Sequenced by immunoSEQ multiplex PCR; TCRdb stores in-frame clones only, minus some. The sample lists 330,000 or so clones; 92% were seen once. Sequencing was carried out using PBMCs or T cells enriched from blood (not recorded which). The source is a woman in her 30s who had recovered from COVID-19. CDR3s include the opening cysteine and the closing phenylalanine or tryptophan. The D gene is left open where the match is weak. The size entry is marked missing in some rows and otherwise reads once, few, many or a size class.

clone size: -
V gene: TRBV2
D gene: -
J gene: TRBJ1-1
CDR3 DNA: TGTGCCAGCAGCCCTGGCCGGGACTTGAACACTGAAGCTTTCTTT
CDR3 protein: CASSPGRDLNTEAFF

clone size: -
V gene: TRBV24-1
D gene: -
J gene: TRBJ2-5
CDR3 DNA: TGTGCCACCAGCCAGGTCGGGGGGCAACAAGAGACCCAGTACTTC
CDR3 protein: CATSQVGGQQETQYF

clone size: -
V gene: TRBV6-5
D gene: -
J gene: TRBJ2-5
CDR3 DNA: TGTGCCAGCAGCCACGGCTGGCCTGGGAGGGAGACCCAGTACTTC
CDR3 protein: CASSHGWPGRETQYF

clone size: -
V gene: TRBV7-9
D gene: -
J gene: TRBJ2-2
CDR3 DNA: TGTGCCAGCAGCTTCGAGGGATCCGCGAACACCGGGGAGCTGTTTTTT
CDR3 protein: CASSFEGSANTGELFF

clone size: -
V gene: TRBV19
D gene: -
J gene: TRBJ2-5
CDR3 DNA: TGTGCCAGTAGTAATAGGGACAAAAGGGAGACCCAGTACTTC
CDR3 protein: CASSNRDKRETQYF

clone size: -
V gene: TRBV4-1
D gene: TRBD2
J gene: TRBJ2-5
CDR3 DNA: TGCGCCAGCAGCCAAGGACTAGCGGGAGGGTACCGGGAAGAGACCCAGTACTTC
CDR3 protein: CASSQGLAGGYREETQYF

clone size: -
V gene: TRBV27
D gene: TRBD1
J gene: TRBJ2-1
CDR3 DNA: TGTGCCAGCAGTTCAACCGATCCCGGGACAGGAGCCTACAATGAGCAGTTCTTC
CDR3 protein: CASSSTDPGTGAYNEQFF

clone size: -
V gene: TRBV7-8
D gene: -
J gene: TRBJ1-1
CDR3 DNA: TGTGCCAGCAGCCGGTCCTATCAGAACACTGAAGCTTTCTTT
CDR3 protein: CASSRSYQNTEAFF

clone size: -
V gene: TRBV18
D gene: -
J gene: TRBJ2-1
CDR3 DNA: TGTGCCAGCTCACCACGAATCTTAGCGGACAATGAGCAGTTCTTC
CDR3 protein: CASSPRILADNEQFF

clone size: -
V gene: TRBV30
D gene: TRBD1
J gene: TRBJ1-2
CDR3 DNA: TGTGCCTGGAGTGTACGGACAGGAATTGGCTACACCTTC
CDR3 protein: CAWSVRTGIGYTF

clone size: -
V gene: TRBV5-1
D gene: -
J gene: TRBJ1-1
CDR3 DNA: TGCGCCAGCAGCTTTACGGGAAACACTGAAGCTTTCTTT
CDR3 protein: CASSFTGNTEAFF

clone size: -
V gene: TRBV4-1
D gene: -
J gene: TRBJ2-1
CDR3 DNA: TGCGCCAGCAGCCAAGATCTCGGGAGCTCCTACAATGAGCAGTTCTTC
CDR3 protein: CASSQDLGSSYNEQFF

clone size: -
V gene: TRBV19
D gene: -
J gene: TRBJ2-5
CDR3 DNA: TGTGCCAGTAGTGTAATTTGGCGGGAGACCCAGTACTTC
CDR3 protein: CASSVIWRETQYF

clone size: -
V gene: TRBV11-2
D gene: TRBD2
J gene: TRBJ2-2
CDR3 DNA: TGTGCCAGCAGAAGACTAGCGGCTAGCTCCGGGGAGCTGTTTTTT
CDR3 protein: CASRRLAASSGELFF

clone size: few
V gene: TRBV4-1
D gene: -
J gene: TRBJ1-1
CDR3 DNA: TGCGCCAGCAGCCAAGCCCCCGGGGTTGGAATCACTGAAGCTTTCTTT
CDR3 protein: CASSQAPGVGITEAFF

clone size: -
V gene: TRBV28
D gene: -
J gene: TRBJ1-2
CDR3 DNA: TGTGCCAGCAGTCCAGGGTCCTTCTATGGCTACACCTTC
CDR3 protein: CASSPGSFYGYTF

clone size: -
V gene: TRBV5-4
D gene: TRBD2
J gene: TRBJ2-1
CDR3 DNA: TGTGCCAGCAGCGGCCAGGTCCCGGGAGGGCCCTATGAGCAGTTCTTC
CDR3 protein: CASSGQVPGGPYEQFF

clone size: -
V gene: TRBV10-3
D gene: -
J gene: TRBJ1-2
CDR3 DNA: TGTGCCACCCTAAAGGGGCTAAACGCTAACTATGGCTACACCTTC
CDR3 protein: CATLKGLNANYGYTF

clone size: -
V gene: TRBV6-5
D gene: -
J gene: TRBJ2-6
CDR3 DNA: TGTGCCAGCAGCCCACGGAGCTCTGGGGCCAACGTCCTGACTTTC
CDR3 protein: CASSPRSSGANVLTF

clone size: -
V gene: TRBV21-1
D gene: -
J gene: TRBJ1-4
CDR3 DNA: TGTGCCAGCAGCAAAGTCCCTTGGGGAGATGAAAAACTGTTTTTT
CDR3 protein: CASSKVPWGDEKLFF

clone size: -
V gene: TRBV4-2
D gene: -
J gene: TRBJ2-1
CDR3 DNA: TGTGCCAGCAGCCAAGATGAGGTCCTCGATGAGCAGTTCTTC
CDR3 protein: CASSQDEVLDEQFF

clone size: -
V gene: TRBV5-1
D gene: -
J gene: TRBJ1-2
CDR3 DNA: TGCGCCAGCAGCCTGACCTACAGGGATGGCTACACCTTC
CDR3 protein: CASSLTYRDGYTF

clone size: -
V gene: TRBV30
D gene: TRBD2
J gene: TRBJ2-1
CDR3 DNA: TGTGCCTGGAGCCCCAACCCCGGGATGCGGGGGGCATCCTACAATGAGCAGTTCTTC
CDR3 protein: CAWSPNPGMRGASYNEQFF

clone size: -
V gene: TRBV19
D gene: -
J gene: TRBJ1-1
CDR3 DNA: TGTGCCAGTAGTCTCCATCAGGGGAACACTGAAGCTTTCTTT
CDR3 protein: CASSLHQGNTEAFF

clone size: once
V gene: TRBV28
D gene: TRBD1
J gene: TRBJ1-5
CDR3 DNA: TGTGCCAGCAGTTTATTGGGACAGGATGTGGGGCAGCCCCAGCATTTT
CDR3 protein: CASSLLGQDVGQPQHF

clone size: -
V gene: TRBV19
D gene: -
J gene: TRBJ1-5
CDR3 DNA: TGTGCCAGTAGTATAGACGGCAGGCAGCCCCAGCATTTT
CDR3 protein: CASSIDGRQPQHF

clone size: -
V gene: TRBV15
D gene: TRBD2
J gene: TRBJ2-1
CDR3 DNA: TGTGCCACCAGCAGAGATCCTAGCGGGGGGGCCGGGTCCTACAATGAGCAGTTCTTC
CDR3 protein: CATSRDPSGGAGSYNEQFF

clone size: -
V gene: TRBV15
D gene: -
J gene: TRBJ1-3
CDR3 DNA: TGTGCCACCAGCAGAGACCAGGCCAGAAACACCATATATTTT
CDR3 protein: CATSRDQARNTIYF

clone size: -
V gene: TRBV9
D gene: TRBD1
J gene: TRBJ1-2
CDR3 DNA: TGTGCCAGCAGCGTGAGCCCCCAGGGGGCCTATGGCTACACCTTC
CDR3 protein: CASSVSPQGAYGYTF

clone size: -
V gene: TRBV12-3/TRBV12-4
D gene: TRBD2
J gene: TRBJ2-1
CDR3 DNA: TGTGCCAGCGGTCGTCAAAGCGGGAGGTCAGAGTTCTTC
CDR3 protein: CASGRQSGRSEFF

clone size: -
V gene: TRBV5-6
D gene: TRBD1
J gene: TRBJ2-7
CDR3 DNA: TGTGCCAGCAGCTTGGGTTCAGGGGGCGGGTACGAGCAGTACTTC
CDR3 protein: CASSLGSGGGYEQYF

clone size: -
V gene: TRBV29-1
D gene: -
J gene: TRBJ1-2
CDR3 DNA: TGCAGCGTTGAAGCTACGATCCTTGGGGAGGGCTACACCTTC
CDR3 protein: CSVEATILGEGYTF

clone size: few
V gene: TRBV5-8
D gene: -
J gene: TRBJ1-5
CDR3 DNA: TGTGCCAGCAGCGCGGATAGCAATCAGCCCCAGCATTTT
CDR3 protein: CASSADSNQPQHF

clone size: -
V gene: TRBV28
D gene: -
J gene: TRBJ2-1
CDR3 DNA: TGTGCCAGTACAGGAGTGAACTACAATGAGCAGTTCTTC
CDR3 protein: CASTGVNYNEQFF

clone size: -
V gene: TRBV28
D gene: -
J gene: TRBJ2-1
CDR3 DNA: TGTGCCAGCAGTGAACGCAAGGGGGGAGGGCATGAGCAGTTCTTC
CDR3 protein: CASSERKGGGHEQFF

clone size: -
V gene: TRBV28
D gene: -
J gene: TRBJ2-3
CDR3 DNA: TGTGCCAGCAGTTCACTAATTGGCACAGATACGCAGTATTTT
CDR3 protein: CASSSLIGTDTQYF

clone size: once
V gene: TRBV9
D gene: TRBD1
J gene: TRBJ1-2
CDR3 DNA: TGTGCCAGCAGCCCAAACACAGGGGGTGGCTACACCTTC
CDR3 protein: CASSPNTGGGYTF

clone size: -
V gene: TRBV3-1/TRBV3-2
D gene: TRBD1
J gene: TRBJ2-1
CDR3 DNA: TGTGCCAGCAGCGGAGGGCCGGGACAGGCTTTGCCGGAGCAGTTCTTC
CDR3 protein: CASSGGPGQALPEQFF

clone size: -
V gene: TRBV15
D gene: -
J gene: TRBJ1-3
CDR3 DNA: TGTGCCACCAGCAGAGATCTGGCAGGGGGAAACACCATATATTTT
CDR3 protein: CATSRDLAGGNTIYF

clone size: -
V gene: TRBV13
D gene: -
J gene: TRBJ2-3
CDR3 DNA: TGTGCCAGCGGAGTAGGAGATACGCAGTATTTT
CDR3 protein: CASGVGDTQYF

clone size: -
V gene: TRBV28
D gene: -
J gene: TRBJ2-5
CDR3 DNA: TGTGCCAGCAGTTTATTTGCGGGCCACCAAGAGACCCAGTACTTC
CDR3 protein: CASSLFAGHQETQYF

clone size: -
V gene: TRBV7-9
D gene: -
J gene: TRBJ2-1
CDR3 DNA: TGTGCCAGCAGCTTAGCCGCCAGCCTAGTTGTGGAGCAGTTCTTC
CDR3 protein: CASSLAASLVVEQFF

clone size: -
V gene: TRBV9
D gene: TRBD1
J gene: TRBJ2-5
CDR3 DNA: TGTGCCAGCAGCGTAGCACAGGGGATTCAAGAGACCCAGTACTTC
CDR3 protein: CASSVAQGIQETQYF

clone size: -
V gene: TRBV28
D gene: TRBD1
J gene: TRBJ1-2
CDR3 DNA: TGTGCCAGCAGTCTACAGGGGGCTAACTATGGCTACACCTTC
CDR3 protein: CASSLQGANYGYTF

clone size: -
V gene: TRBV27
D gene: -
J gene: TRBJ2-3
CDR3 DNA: TGTGCCAGCACCGGTACTAGCACAGATACGCAGTATTTT
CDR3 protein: CASTGTSTDTQYF

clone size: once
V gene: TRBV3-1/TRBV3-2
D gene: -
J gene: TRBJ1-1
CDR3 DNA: TGTGCCAGCAGCCAAGAAGGGGGGGCTGAAGCTTTCTTT
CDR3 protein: CASSQEGGAEAFF

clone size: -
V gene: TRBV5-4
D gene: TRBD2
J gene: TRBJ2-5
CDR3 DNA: TGTGCCAGCAGCTTGACGGGGGGGCCCCAAGAGACCCAGTACTTC
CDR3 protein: CASSLTGGPQETQYF

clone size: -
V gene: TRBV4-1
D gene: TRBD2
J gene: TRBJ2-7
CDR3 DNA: TGCGCCAGCAGCCAAGACTGGCGGGAGGGCAACGAGCAGTACTTC
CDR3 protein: CASSQDWREGNEQYF

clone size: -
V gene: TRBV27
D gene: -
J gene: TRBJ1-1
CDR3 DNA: TGTGCCAGCAGGACTCACAGGGAGAACACTGAAGCTTTCTTT
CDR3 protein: CASRTHRENTEAFF